These 7 T cell receptor beta chains were all obtained from the same sample, sequenced in a study of cytomegalovirus exposure and HLA in healthy donors. With 60 Vbeta and 13 Jbeta primers, the PCR was carried out. The repertoire was sequenced with immunoSEQ multiplex PCR; TCRdb's copy has only in-frame clones and lacks some. The table lists more than 90,000 clones, around three quarters of them singletons. Sequenced input: PBMCs. Receptors were obtained from a woman between 18 and 30 years old in good health and CMV-seropositive.

This chain uses TRBV10-3 with TRBJ2-7; D perhaps matches TRBD2 (6 bases). V lost 3 bases and J 6 bases, leaving 12 bases between the germline ends. The germline V gene encodes CDR1 ENHRY and CDR2 SYGVKD. The CDR3 consists of 13 residues. The CDR3 region has the DNA TGTGCCATCAGTGAAGGACTGGGAGGCGAGCAGTACTTC. Translated, it gives CAISEGLGGEQYF.

The genes are TRBV4-1 and TRBJ2-1; 12 nucleotides agree with TRBD2. Germline assignment: CDR1 MGHRA and CDR2 YSYEKL. The V and J ends lost 3 bases and 7 bases, in that order; junction bases with no gene match: 7. This CDR3 region has 16 residues. In nucleotides, the CDR3 is TGCGCCAGCAGCCAGGAGCTAGCGGGAGGGAGAAATGAGCAGTTCTTC. The encoded protein is CASSQELAGGRNEQFF.

The genes are TRBV5-1 and TRBJ1-2, with 9 positions matching TRBD1. This CDR3 is 16 amino acids long. Germline trimming cut 4 bases from V and 5 bases from J; bases unmatched to any gene: 12. CDR1 and CDR2 from the germline V gene are SGHRS and YFSETQ. CDR3 in amino acids: CASSGYLPGQGYGYTF. As DNA, the CDR3 is TGCGCCAGCAGCGGATACCTTCCGGGACAGGGATATGGCTACACCTTC.

This clone is a singleton in its sample. The J gene is TRBJ2-7, the V gene TRBV4-1, with TRBD2 matching 10 bases. The trim removed 2 bases at V and 5 bases at J, leaving 9 bases unmatched. The germline V gene has CDR1 MGHRA and CDR2 YSYEKL. The CDR3 length is 16 residues. CDR3 nucleotides: TGCGCCAGCAGCCAAAGAGGAGCGGGAGGGCCGGACGAGCAGTACTTC. Its translation is CASSQRGAGGPDEQYF.

In the case of this clone: Within the sample, other DNA sequences also encode this same CDR3. The CDR3 DNA sequence: TGCGCCAGCAGCTTGGGACAGGGGGCAAACACTGAAGCTTTCTTT. Translation: CASSLGQGANTEAFF. V gene TRBV5-1 combines with J gene TRBJ1-1, with 10 bases aligning to TRBD1. From germline, CDR1 is SGHRS and CDR2 YFSETQ. Losses at the gene ends were 0 bases for V and 2 bases for J; bases not matched to a gene: 1. This CDR3 has 15 amino acids.

V is TRBV5-5 and J is TRBJ1-3; a weak D match, TRBD1 (5 bases). With 4 bases removed from V and 1 base from J, the gap between germline ends came to 15 bases. CDR3 length: 16 amino acids. CDR1 and CDR2 (germline): SGHKS, YYEKEE (reference sequence). For the CDR3, the DNA is TGTGCCAGCAGCCCTTGGATGGCAGGGTCTGGAAACACCATATATTTT. It specifies CASSPWMAGSGNTIYF. Supplemented by reference TRBV5-5 and TRBJ1-3, the full variable domain reads DAGVTQSPTHLIKTRGQQVTLRCSPISGHKSVSWYQQVLGQGPQFIFQYYEKEERGRGNFPDRFSARQFPNYSSELNVNALLLGDSALYLCASSPWMAGSGNTIYFGEGSWLTVV.

The chain combines TRBV9 with TRBJ2-1; D remains unclear. This CDR3 has 15 residues. CDR1 and CDR2 from the germline V gene are SGDLS and YYNGEE. Trimming shortened V by 0 bases and J by 2 bases, and 9 bases separated the two germline ends. CDR3 in DNA: TGTGCCAGCAGCGTAGAGCAGGTCCCCTACAATGAGCAGTTCTTC. Translation gives CASSVEQVPYNEQFF.